The 3 T cell receptor beta chains given below trace back to one sample, sequenced in a study of cytomegalovirus exposure and HLA in healthy donors. PCR primers comprised 60 Vbeta and 13 Jbeta primers. The method was immunoSEQ multiplex PCR; TCRdb's version includes in-frame clones alone and lacks a portion of them. There are over 150,000 clones in the sample; 70% to 80% occur only once, and roughly 1.2% lies in the top ten. The sequenced sample was PBMCs. These receptor sequences come from a woman aged 45-59 years in good health and CMV-seronegative.

The V and J genes are TRBV4-1 and TRBJ2-5, with D possibly matching TRBD1 (7 bases). The DNA end lines up better with TRBJ2-7; the J call may be wrong. The CDR3 extends over 17 amino acids. Germline CDR1 reads MGHRA; CDR2 reads YSYEKL. Here the CDR3 reads CASSQVSGQGGLYEQYF. The CDR3 DNA is TGCGCCAGCAGCCAAGTATCGGGCCAGGGGGGATTGTACGAGCAGTACTTC.

In its sample, this clone was seen a few times. The rearrangement uses TRBV2 and TRBJ1-5; D is possibly TRBD1 (5 bases). The CDR3 runs 14 residues. Germline V gene lookup returns CDR1 SNHLY and CDR2 FYNNEI. Trimming stripped 2 bases from V and 3 bases from J, with 8 bases between. CDR3 DNA sequence: TGTGCCAGCAGTGAACCAGGGCTCAATCAGCCCCAGCATTTT. Protein sequence: CASSEPGLNQPQHF.

V is TRBV5-4 and J is TRBJ1-1; no clear D. The germline V and J ends were trimmed by 3 bases and 4 bases, with 10 bases remaining between them. Germline-derived CDR1 and CDR2 are SGHNT and YYREEE (reference sequence). CDR3 length equals 13 residues. The chain's CDR3 is CASSSPMRTEAFF. Here the CDR3 DNA reads TGTGCCAGCAGCTCTCCGATGCGCACTGAAGCTTTCTTT.